This note documents a single T cell receptor (beta chain) sequence. Its specificity is unknown. This sample stems from a study of OX40 agonist ivuxolimab in advanced cancers. Study-level background: Patients got intravenous ivuxolimab at 0.01 to 10 mg/kg every 2 weeks. Findings of the study overall: At 0.1 to 3.0 mg/kg, CD4+ and CD8+ blood T cells expanded clonally by week 6.

The V end lost 7 bases, the J end lost 0 bases, and 12 bases lay between the germline ends. Germline loops: CDR1 SGHRS, CDR2 YFSETQ. The CDR3 runs 14 residues. Here immunoSEQ multiplex PCR was the method, and the copy in TCRdb shows in-frame clones only, minus some. Among 75,000 to 100,000 clones listed, approximately 91% were seen once. The sequences come from CD4+ or CD8+ T cells sorted from blood, collected in a trial of the OX40 agonist ivuxolimab. This rearrangement joins TRBV5-1 to TRBJ2-3; D ambiguous. The sequence came from an adult with an advanced solid tumor such as melanoma, head and neck, liver or kidney cancer. CDR3 sequence reads: CASGVGSSTDTQYF. The DNA of the CDR3 is TGCGCCAGCGGGGTGGGCAGTAGCACAGATACGCAGTATTTT. Looking up the rest from reference TRBV5-1 and TRBJ2-3 gives the full variable domain: KAGVTQTPRYLIKTRGQQVTLSCSPISGHRSVSWYQQTPGQGLQFLFEYFSETQRNKGNFPGRFSGRQFSNSRSEMNVSTLELGDSALYLCASGVGSSTDTQYFGPGTRLTVL.